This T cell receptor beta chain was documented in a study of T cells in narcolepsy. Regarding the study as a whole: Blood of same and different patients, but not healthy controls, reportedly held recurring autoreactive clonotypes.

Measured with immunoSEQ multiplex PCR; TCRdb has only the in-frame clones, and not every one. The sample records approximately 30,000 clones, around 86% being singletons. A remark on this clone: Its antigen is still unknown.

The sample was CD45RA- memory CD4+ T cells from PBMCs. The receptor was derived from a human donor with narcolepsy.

Here the CDR3 DNA reads TGTGCCAGCAGTCCCCGTTTAGTCGTGGGGATCGTTGAAAAACTGTTTTTT. Residues: CASSPRLVVGIVEKLFF. The chain uses TRBV27 and TRBJ1-4; no definite D call. V gave up 5 bases and J gave up 7 bases, with 23 bases separating them. The length of the CDR3 is 17 residues. Per the germline V gene, CDR1 is MNHEY and CDR2 is SMNVEV (reference sequence).